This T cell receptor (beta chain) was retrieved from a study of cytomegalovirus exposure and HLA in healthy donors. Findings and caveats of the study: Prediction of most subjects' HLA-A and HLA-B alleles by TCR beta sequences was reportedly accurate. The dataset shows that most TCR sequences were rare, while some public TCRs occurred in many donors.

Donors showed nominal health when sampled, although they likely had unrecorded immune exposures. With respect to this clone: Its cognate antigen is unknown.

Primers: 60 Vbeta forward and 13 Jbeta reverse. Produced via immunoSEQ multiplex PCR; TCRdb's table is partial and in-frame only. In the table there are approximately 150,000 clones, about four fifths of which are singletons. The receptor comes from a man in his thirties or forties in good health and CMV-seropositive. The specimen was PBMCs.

For the CDR3, the DNA is TGTGCCACCAGCGTATTACAGACAGGGGGCTCGGCTGAAGCTTTCTTT. Protein sequence: CATSVLQTGGSAEAFF. This rearrangement joins TRBV15 to TRBJ1-1; 10 nucleotides agree with TRBD1. The CDR3 is made up of 16 amino acids. Germline trimming cut 5 bases from V and 6 bases from J; bases unmatched to any gene: 12. CDR1 LNHNV and CDR2 YYDKDF come from the germline V gene (reference sequence).